This is a list of T cell receptor beta chains from one sample in a study of tumor-infiltrating lymphocytes in primary liver carcinoma. TCRdb recomputed calls from the multiplex PCR reads with MiXCR, one row per CDR3 protein. The table has 50,000 or so distinct CDR3 sequences, around 77% seen once. The sequencing sample was made of liver tumor tissue from sampling region 5. The receptors derive from a man between 35 and 55 years old with primary liver carcinoma and hepatitis B virus infection. Both conserved end residues are part of each CDR3. Clone sizes are given selectively: once, few, many, or a class where the clone is expanded.

V	size	CDR3
TRBV11-3	NA	CVSSFRGPRLQFF
TRBV6-9	NA	CASSSGTFELYF
TRBV30	once	CPWSNTVTGDEQYF
TRBV29-1	NA	CSFGGDNQPQHF
TRBV11-2	once	CASSSGASGQEAQYF
TRBV11-2	NA	CANSLEPTGVEKLFF
TRBV7-2	many	CASLKLGPGDGYTF
TRBV11-2	NA	CASSLTLAGVSEQYF
TRBV11-1	NA	CASRSRGDRGENQYF
TRBV3-1	few	CASSQERTGFNYGYTF
TRBV6-2/TRBV6-3	NA	CASIRSDIWRGTETFF
TRBV11-3	NA	CASWVGQSYEQYF
TRBV5-1	NA	CASSLNGRGNTDTQYF
TRBV28	NA	CASLGQINTKAFF
TRBV14	NA	CASTQYPGSYYEQFF
TRBV11-2	NA	CASSQGQGVNSALHF
TRBV5-8	many	CASSPGQNGVYGYTF
TRBV6-2/TRBV6-3	NA	CDSSYEVPYELYF
TRBV6-2/TRBV6-3	NA	CANSYSGTDTQYF
TRBV29-1	NA	CSSLTSDHDQYF
TRBV11-2	NA	CASSPRSALGVTQCF
TRBV29-1	NA	CSVELRDMGTDTQYF
TRBV10-3	once	CATQTGVGWGYKQYF
TRBV28	NA	CDNSHRDRGPAIVKPFF
TRBV6-1	NA	CASRWDPTNYDEQFF
TRBV6-1	NA	CASSEGLGSDMLYF
TRBV24-1	NA	CATSSNTGTSGRTVGEQFF
TRBV11-1	NA	CASSFPGTSVIKTIQYF
TRBV4-2	NA	CASSQDKWSGYKQYF
TRBV11-2	NA	CASNSGVALRLQETQYF
TRBV29-1	NA	CSANTGYVDEQYF
TRBV29-1	medium-sized	CSVGGTSGSRETQYF
TRBV5-1	NA	CASSLRTGGDKQYF
TRBV28	NA	CAGRGETSGTAGYEQYF
TRBV14	once	CASSQGRASRGQLF
TRBV19	many	CASSIKAANTEAFF
TRBV11-3	NA	CASIFSGKRTDTQYF
TRBV11-2	NA	CARNPGGYEQYF
TRBV12-3/TRBV12-4	NA	CANSSPEGMSNQPQYF
TRBV7-8	few	CASSRTGGGPGELIF
TRBV28	NA	CASSSGRTIGIDTQYF
TRBV11-2	many	CASSPRGTSGSSSYNEQFF
TRBV12-3/TRBV12-4	NA	CASSLARGTQYF
TRBV6-2/TRBV6-3	once	CAGSAGCEHYF
TRBV5-1	few	CASSLNGGNEKLFF
TRBV5-1	NA	CASSLRTGDSTDMQYF
TRBV5-1	many	CASSLDPSGSNVEQFF
TRBV29-1	NA	CRIESGVTEAFF
TRBV12-3/TRBV12-4	NA	CASSFPGTKGRGEQYF
TRBV10-2	NA	CASSELQGLASTDVQYF
TRBV16	NA	CASSQSKHSNQPQHF
TRBV29-1	NA	CSVLGPGPTEELLF
TRBV29-1	NA	CSVEECRRSYRYTF
TRBV6-2/TRBV6-3	NA	CVSSYTDTDTQYF